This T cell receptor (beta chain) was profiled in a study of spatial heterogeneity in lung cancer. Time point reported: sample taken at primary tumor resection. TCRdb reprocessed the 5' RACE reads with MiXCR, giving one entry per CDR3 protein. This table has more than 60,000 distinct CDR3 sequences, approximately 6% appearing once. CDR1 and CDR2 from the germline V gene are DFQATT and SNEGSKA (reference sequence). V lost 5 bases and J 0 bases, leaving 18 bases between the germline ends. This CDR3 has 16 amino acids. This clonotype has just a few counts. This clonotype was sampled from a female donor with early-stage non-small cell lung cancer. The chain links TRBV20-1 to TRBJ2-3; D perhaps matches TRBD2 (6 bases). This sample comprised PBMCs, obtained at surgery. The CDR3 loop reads CSAERRERLSTDTQYF. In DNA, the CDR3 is TGCAGTGCTGAGCGCCGGGAGCGGCTTAGCACAGATACGCAGTATTTT.